Below, one T cell receptor beta chain is given with its context. Other DNA sequences in the same sample also yield this CDR3. The data were taken from a study of OX40 agonist ivuxolimab in advanced cancers. Study background: Three patients, one with hepatocellular carcinoma and two with cutaneous melanoma, achieved partial responses.

After removal of 6 bases from V and 8 bases from J, the junction contained 9 bases not matched to a gene. Germline values: CDR1 MNHEY, CDR2 SVGAGI. The length of the CDR3 is 14 residues. Collection of blood occurred at baseline, at cycle 4 day 1, and at cycle 7 day 1. TCRdb keeps only in-frame clones here, not all; method: immunoSEQ multiplex PCR. The sample holds under 85,000 clones, 70% to 90% seen once. The sequencing used CD4+ or CD8+ T cells sorted from blood, collected in a trial of the OX40 agonist ivuxolimab. This rearrangement joins TRBV6-5 to TRBJ1-2, with 10 positions matching TRBD1. This sequence originates from an adult with an advanced solid tumor such as melanoma, head and neck, liver or kidney cancer. CDR3 loop: CASSPGTGAYGYTF. The CDR3 nucleotides are TGTGCCAGCAGCCCCGGGACAGGGGCCTACGGCTACACCTTC.